The 21 T cell receptor beta chains below all came from one sample that was sequenced in a study of T cell responses to AZD1222 COVID-19 vaccine. Only in-frame clones appear in the TCRdb table, and some are missing; sequencing was by immunoSEQ multiplex PCR. In the table there are tens of thousands of clones, around 89% of which are singletons. The source material was peripheral blood, sampled on day 0 of AZD1222 vaccination. These receptors were taken from an adult in good health.

In DNA form, the CDR3 reads TGTGCCAGCAGCTCCATAAGGGTGGGCGAGCAGTACTTC. It codes for CASSSIRVGEQYF. The rearrangement joins TRBV11-2 to TRBJ2-7; D ambiguous. This CDR3 region has 13 residues. The ends were cut back, 4 bases at V and 6 bases at J, with 13 bases in the middle. CDR1 and CDR2 (germline): SGHAT, FQNNGV.

V is TRBV19 and J is TRBJ1-2; no reliable D call. This CDR3 spans 12 amino acids. V was clipped by 7 bases and J by 8 bases, with 14 bases between them. CDR1 and CDR2 from the germline V gene are LNHDA and SQIVND (reference sequence). The DNA of the CDR3 is TGTGCCAGTACCCTACCCCTGGGCGGCTACACCTTC. This encodes CASTLPLGGYTF. Based on the CDR3 plus reference TRBV19 and TRBJ1-2, the full variable domain is DGGITQSPKYLFRKEGQNVTLSCEQNLNHDAMYWYRQDPGQGLRLIYYSQIVNDFQKGDIAEGYSVSREKKESFPLTVTSAQKNPTAFYLCASTLPLGGYTFGSGTRLTVV.

The V call is TRBV19, the J call TRBJ1-2, with D possibly TRBD1 on 5 matching bases. Trimming removed 7 bases at V and 5 bases at J, with 20 bases between. The CDR3 is 15 amino acids. The germline V gene has CDR1 LNHDA and CDR2 SQIVND (reference sequence). In nucleotides, the CDR3 is TGTGCCAGTACAATCCCGGGACTGGCCCCATATGGCTACACCTTC. Protein: CASTIPGLAPYGYTF.

This chain connects TRBV2 to TRBJ1-5, with D uncertain. CDR1 and CDR2 from the germline V gene are SNHLY and FYNNEI. The CDR3 spans 12 residues. Trimming took 3 bases from V and 8 from J, leaving 8 bases between them. The CDR3 reads CASSDRWEPQHF. DNA of the CDR3: TGTGCCAGCAGTGACAGGTGGGAGCCCCAGCATTTT.

The chain carries TRBV27 and TRBJ1-1; D is unclear. V was pared by 5 bases and J by 5 bases, with 12 bases between. The CDR3 sequence is 13 residues long. The V gene's germline CDR1 is MNHEY and CDR2 SMNVEV (reference sequence). CDR3 in amino acids: CASSVIRNTEAFF. CDR3 in DNA: TGTGCCAGCAGTGTAATAAGAAATACTGAAGCTTTCTTT.

The chain uses TRBV5-6 and TRBJ1-6, with TRBD1 matching 7 bases. The CDR3 totals 15 residues. V shed 1 base and J 10 bases; nucleotides not matched to a gene: 8. CDR1 and CDR2 (germline): SGHDT, YYEEEE. CDR3 sequence reads: CASSLNRQGGSPLHF. DNA for the CDR3: TGTGCCAGCAGCTTGAACCGACAGGGTGGCTCACCCCTCCACTTT.

The rearrangement joins TRBV10-1 to TRBJ1-5; maybe TRBD1 (6 bases). The germline gives CDR1 WNHNN, CDR2 SYGVQD (reference sequence). V was clipped by 3 bases and J by 4 bases, with 7 bases between them. The CDR3 runs 13 residues. The CDR3 region is CASSETGNQPQHF. The CDR3 nucleotides read TGCGCCAGCAGTGAAACAGGGAATCAGCCCCAGCATTTT.

V is TRBV4-1 and J is TRBJ2-5; no clear D. Per the germline V gene, CDR1 is MGHRA and CDR2 is YSYEKL. Trimming left V 0 bases short and J 4 bases short, with 15 bases between. The CDR3 spans 16 residues. The DNA for the CDR3 is TGCGCCAGCAGCCAAGATGGGCCCCAGACCCTAGAGACCCAGTACTTC. Amino acid sequence: CASSQDGPQTLETQYF.

This chain uses TRBV5-4 with TRBJ2-7; 7 bases line up with TRBD1. Germline CDR1 is SGHNT and CDR2 is YYREEE (reference sequence). CDR3 length: 12 residues. J gave up 4 bases and V 4 bases, and 2 bases lay outside the gene matches. The CDR3 reads CASSRQGYEQYF. As DNA, the CDR3 is TGTGCCAGCAGCCGACAGGGATACGAGCAGTACTTC.

In this sample, this clone turned up once. J is TRBJ1-2 and V is TRBV18; TRBD1 agrees at 7 bases. The V and J ends lost 6 bases and 6 bases, in that order; junction bases with no gene match: 10. CDR3 length: 14 residues. Germline values: CDR1 KGHSH, CDR2 LQKENI. CDR3 sequence: CASSPTLTGNGYTF. The CDR3 DNA follows: TGTGCCAGCTCTCCAACCTTGACAGGGAATGGCTACACCTTC.

In DNA form, the CDR3 reads TGTGCCAGCAGCTTGGTAGGACAGGGTCAAGAGACCCAGTACTTC. As protein: CASSLVGQGQETQYF. J is TRBJ2-5 and V is TRBV5-6; 8 nucleotides agree with TRBD1. The CDR3 is 15 residues long. From germline, CDR1 is SGHDT and CDR2 YYEEEE. V dropped 0 bases and J dropped 2; count of bases not matched to a gene: 3.

V gene TRBV7-2 combines with J gene TRBJ2-7, with D perhaps matching TRBD1 or TRBD2 (5 bases each). CDR1 and CDR2 (germline): SGHTA, FQGNSA. Trimming pared 5 bases from V and 2 bases from J, leaving 10 bases between. The CDR3 covers 13 residues. The CDR3 protein is CASSRDQTYEQYF. Here the CDR3 DNA reads TGTGCCAGCAGCCGGGACCAAACCTACGAGCAGTACTTC.

The genes are TRBV2 and TRBJ2-7; D unresolved. Deletions cut 6 bases from V and 0 bases from J, with 9 bases between. Germline assignment: CDR1 SNHLY and CDR2 FYNNEI. CDR3 size: 13 residues. Written as DNA, the CDR3 is TGTGCCAGCAGCGACGCTAGCTCCTACGAGCAGTACTTC. Encoded protein: CASSDASSYEQYF.

J is TRBJ1-1 and V is TRBV5-4; D remains ambiguous. The CDR3 is made up of 13 amino acids. The V end was cut by 4 bases, the J end by 2 bases, with 9 bases between. From germline, CDR1 is SGHNT and CDR2 YYREEE (reference sequence). The DNA of the CDR3 is TGTGCCAGCAGCGTTGACACAAACACTGAAGCTTTCTTT. Amino acids: CASSVDTNTEAFF.

This clone has a single count. The chain is built from TRBV19 and TRBJ2-1; 10 positions match TRBD2. The CDR3 has 15 amino acids. Trimming took 2 bases from V and 8 from J; bases not matched to a gene: 6. Looked up from germline, CDR1 is LNHDA and CDR2 is SQIVND (reference sequence). The CDR3: CASSISSGGAHEQFF. CDR3 in DNA: TGTGCCAGTAGTATATCCAGCGGGGGGGCCCATGAGCAGTTCTTC.

The rearrangement joins TRBV28 to TRBJ1-5; D is unresolved. Per germline, CDR1 MDHEN and CDR2 SYDVKM. V was shortened by 2 bases and J by 7 bases, with 15 bases between the two germline ends. The CDR3 is 15 residues long. This CDR3 is CASSLTVSQRQPQHF. The CDR3 bases are TGTGCCAGCAGTTTAACGGTGAGTCAGAGGCAGCCCCAGCATTTT.

The rearrangement joins TRBV6-5 to TRBJ1-1, with TRBD1 matching 8 bases. Germline CDR1 is MNHEY and CDR2 is SVGAGI. V lost 6 bases, J lost 4 bases, and 7 bases stayed unmatched. The CDR3 has 14 amino acids. For the CDR3, the DNA is TGTGCCAGCAGATCCGGGACAGGTGGCACTGAAGCTTTCTTT. The encoded protein is CASRSGTGGTEAFF.

The chain recombines TRBV15 with TRBJ1-3; no reliable D call. CDR1 and CDR2 (germline): LNHNV, YYDKDF (reference sequence). Trimming removed 3 bases at V and 0 bases at J, with 12 bases between. There are 16 residues in the CDR3. DNA for the CDR3: TGTGCCACCAGCAGCTTTGAGGAGAGCTCTGGAAACACCATATATTTT. Translated: CATSSFEESSGNTIYF. The variable domain in full, with the rest retrieved from reference TRBV15 and TRBJ1-3, is DAMVIQNPRYQVTQFGKPVTLSCSQTLNHNVMYWYQQKSSQAPKLLFHYYDKDFNNEADTPDNFQSRRPNTSFCFLDIRSPGLGDTAMYLCATSSFEESSGNTIYFGEGSWLTVV.

V and J are TRBV5-1 and TRBJ2-7; 8 bases are shared with TRBD1. With 3 bases clipped from V and 0 bases from J, the junction kept 8 bases outside the gene matches. CDR3 length equals 16 residues. Looked up from germline, CDR1 is SGHRS and CDR2 is YFSETQ. CDR3 residues: CASSWTPGQVSYEQYF. Here the CDR3 DNA reads TGCGCCAGCAGCTGGACCCCGGGACAGGTCTCCTACGAGCAGTACTTC.

This sequence joins TRBV2 and TRBJ2-2; maybe TRBD2 (5 bases). CDR1 SNHLY and CDR2 FYNNEI come from the germline V gene. The CDR3 is made up of 14 amino acids. Trimming cost V 4 bases and J 5 bases, with 11 bases left between them. CDR3 sequence (DNA): TGTGCCAGCAGTGGGGAGACCCCAACCGGGGAGCTGTTTTTT. Translation gives CASSGETPTGELFF.

The V call is TRBV7-9, the J call TRBJ2-3; no clear D. This CDR3 has 14 residues. Trimming left V 1 base short and J 4 bases short, with 9 bases between. Germline V lookup: CDR1 SEHNR, CDR2 FQNEAQ (reference sequence). This chain's CDR3 is CASSLDPPPDTQYF. DNA of the CDR3: TGTGCCAGCAGCTTAGATCCTCCCCCAGATACGCAGTATTTT. The whole variable domain, filled in from reference TRBV7-9 and TRBJ2-3, reads DTGVSQNPRHKITKRGQNVTFRCDPISEHNRLYWYRQTLGQGPEFLTYFQNEAQLEKSRLLSDRFSAERPKGSFSTLEIQRTEQGDSAMYLCASSLDPPPDTQYFGPGTRLTVL.